The text below deals with one TCR beta chain. Its antigen remains unknown. This CDR3 comprises 13 residues. Trimming pared 0 bases from V and 10 bases from J, leaving 10 bases between. Germline CDR1 is SEHNR and CDR2 is FQNEAQ (reference sequence). These data come from a study of T cells after yellow fever vaccination. Looking at the study overall: It was SMART-Seq v4 Ultra Low Input that prepared the fractions with low cell numbers.

TCRdb recomputed calls from the 5' RACE reads with MiXCR, one row per CDR3 protein. The data contain just over 250,000 distinct CDR3 sequences, about 5.2% of them singletons. Study-level points and caveats: The study noted that FACS-sorted repertoires could contain abundant clonotypes contaminating from the bulk population.

The chain joins TRBV7-9 to TRBJ2-1, with D maybe TRBD2 (5 bases). The material was CD4+ T cells sorted from PBMCs, obtained on the day of the yellow fever booster vaccination. The clonotype comes from a man younger than 35 who received the YFV17D yellow fever vaccine. The CDR3, as DNA: TGTGCCAGCAGCTTAGCGATGCGGGCGGAGCAGTTCTTC. It encodes CASSLAMRAEQFF.